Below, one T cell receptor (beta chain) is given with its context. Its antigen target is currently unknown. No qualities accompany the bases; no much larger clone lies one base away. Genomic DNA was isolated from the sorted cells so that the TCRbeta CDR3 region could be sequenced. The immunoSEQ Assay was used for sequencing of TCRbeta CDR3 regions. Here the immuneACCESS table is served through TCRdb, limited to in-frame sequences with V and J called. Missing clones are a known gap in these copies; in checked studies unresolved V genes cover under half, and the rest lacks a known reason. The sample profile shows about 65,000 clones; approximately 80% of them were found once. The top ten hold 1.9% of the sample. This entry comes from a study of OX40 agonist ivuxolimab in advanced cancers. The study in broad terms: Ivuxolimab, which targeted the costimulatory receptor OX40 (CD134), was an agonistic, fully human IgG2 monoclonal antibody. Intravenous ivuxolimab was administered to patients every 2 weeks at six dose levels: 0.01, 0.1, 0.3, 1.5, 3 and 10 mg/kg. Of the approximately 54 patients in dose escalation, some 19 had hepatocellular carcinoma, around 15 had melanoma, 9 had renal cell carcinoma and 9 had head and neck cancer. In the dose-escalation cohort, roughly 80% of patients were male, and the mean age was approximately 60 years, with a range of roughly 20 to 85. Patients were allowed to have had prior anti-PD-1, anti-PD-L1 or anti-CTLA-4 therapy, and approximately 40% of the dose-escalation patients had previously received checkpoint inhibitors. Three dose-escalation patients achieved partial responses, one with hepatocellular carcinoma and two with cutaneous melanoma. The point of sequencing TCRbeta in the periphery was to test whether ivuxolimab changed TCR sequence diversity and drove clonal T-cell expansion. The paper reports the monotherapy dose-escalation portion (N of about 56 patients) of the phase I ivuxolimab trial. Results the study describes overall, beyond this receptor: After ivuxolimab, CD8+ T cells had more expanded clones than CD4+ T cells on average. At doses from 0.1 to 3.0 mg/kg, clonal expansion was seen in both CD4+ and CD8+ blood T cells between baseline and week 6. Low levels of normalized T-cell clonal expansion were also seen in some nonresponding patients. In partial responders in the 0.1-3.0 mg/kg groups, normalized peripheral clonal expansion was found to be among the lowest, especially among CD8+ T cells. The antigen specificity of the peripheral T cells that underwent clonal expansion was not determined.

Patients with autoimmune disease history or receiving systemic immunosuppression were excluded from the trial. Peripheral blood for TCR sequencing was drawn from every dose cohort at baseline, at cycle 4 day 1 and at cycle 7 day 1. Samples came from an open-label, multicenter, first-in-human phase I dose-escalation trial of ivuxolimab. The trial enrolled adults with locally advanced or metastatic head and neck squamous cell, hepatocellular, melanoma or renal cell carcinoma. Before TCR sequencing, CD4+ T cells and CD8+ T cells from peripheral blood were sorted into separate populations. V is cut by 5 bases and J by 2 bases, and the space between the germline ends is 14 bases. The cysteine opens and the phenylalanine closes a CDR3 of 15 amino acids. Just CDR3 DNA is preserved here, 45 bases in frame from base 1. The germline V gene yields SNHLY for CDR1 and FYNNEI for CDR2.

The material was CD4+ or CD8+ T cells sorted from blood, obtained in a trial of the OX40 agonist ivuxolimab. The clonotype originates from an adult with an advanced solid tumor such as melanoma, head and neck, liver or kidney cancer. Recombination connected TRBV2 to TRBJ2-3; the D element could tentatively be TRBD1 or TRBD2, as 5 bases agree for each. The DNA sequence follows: TGTGCCAGCAGTCCCCGCCGGGGCGTCACAGATACGCAGTATTTT. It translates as CASSPRRGVTDTQYF. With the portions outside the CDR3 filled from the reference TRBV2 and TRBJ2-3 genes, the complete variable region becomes EPEVTQTPSHQVTQMGQEVILRCVPISNHLYFYWYRQILGQKVEFLVSFYNNEISEKSEIFDDQFSVERPDGSNFTLKIRSTKLEDSAMYFCASSPRRGVTDTQYFGPGTRLTVL.